These 30 T cell receptor beta chains came from one sample sequenced in a study of cytomegalovirus exposure and HLA in healthy donors. It was with 60 Vbeta and 13 Jbeta primers that the PCR ran. Only in-frame clones appear in the TCRdb table, and some are missing; sequencing was by immunoSEQ multiplex PCR. The table shows some 88,000 clones, with approximately 57% occurring only once. Input material: PBMCs. These TCRs come from a woman aged 25 to 39 in good health and CMV-seronegative.

A few counts support this clone. The chain uses TRBV4-1 and TRBJ1-5, with 10 nucleotides matching TRBD1. Germline CDR1 MGHRA, CDR2 YSYEKL. The CDR3 is made up of 16 amino acids. V dropped 1 base and J dropped 5; count of bases not matched to a gene: 5. Here the CDR3 DNA reads TGCGCCAGCAGCCAAGGACAGGGGGCCCCCTATCAGCCCCAGCATTTT. It translates to CASSQGQGAPYQPQHF.

As to this clone: At one boundary the junction diverges from the germline segment, which might be a read error. The chain joins TRBV5-1 to TRBJ2-5; 8 positions match TRBD1. In germline, CDR1 is SGHRS, CDR2 YFSETQ. This CDR3 has 14 residues. The DNA of the CDR3 is TGCGCCAGCAGGTTGGGGACAGGCGGGGAGACCCAGTACTTC. This encodes CASRLGTGGETQYF.

This chain connects TRBV9 to TRBJ2-7, with 8 bases identical to TRBD1. The CDR3 is 16 amino acids. CDR1 SGDLS and CDR2 YYNGEE come from the germline V gene. V was clipped by 0 bases and J by 0 bases; unmatched bases: 5. The CDR3 nucleotides are TGTGCCAGCAGCGTAGGAACGCAGGGGGCCTCCTACGAGCAGTACTTC. It translates to CASSVGTQGASYEQYF.

V and J are TRBV6-1 and TRBJ2-2, with a possible D match to TRBD2 (5 bases). V was cut by 8 bases and J by 1 base, with 11 bases left in between. The CDR3 spans 14 residues. Germline CDR1 reads MNHNS; CDR2 reads SASEGT. CDR3 nucleotides: TGTGCCAGCCATGGACTCTTGAACACCGGGGAGCTGTTTTTT. Its protein is CASHGLLNTGELFF.

The chain recombines TRBV5-6 with TRBJ1-2, with D unresolved. The V end lost 0 bases, the J end lost 8 bases, and 23 bases lay between the germline ends. This CDR3 comprises 17 residues. Looked up from germline, CDR1 is SGHDT and CDR2 is YYEEEE. In DNA, the CDR3 is TGTGCCAGCAGCTTGGACGGCTCAACCAAGGTCATCAGGGGCTACACCTTC. It encodes CASSLDGSTKVIRGYTF.

The chain recombines TRBV4-2 with TRBJ1-6; 10 bases match TRBD1. From germline, CDR1 is LGHNA and CDR2 YNFKEQ. The V gene end was trimmed by 4 bases and the J gene end by 8 bases; junction bases not matched to a gene: 8. The CDR3 runs to 16 residues. The CDR3 coding sequence is TGTGCCAGCAGCCGTCGCAGAGGACAGGGGGATTCACCCCTCCACTTT. Translation gives CASSRRRGQGDSPLHF.

The chain employs TRBV7-6 and TRBJ1-1; D is ambiguous. The V gene's germline CDR1 is SGHVS and CDR2 FNYEAQ. The CDR3 contains 12 residues. V was trimmed by 8 bases and J by 6 bases, leaving 13 bases between them. The CDR3 bases are TGTGCCAGCGGCACGTCGTGGTCTGAAGCTTTCTTT. Residues: CASGTSWSEAFF. The full variable domain, completed using reference TRBV7-6 and TRBJ1-1, is GAGVSQSPRYKVTKRGQDVALRCDPISGHVSLYWYRQALGQGPEFLTYFNYEAQQDKSGLPNDRFSAERPEGSISTLTIQRTEQRDSAMYRCASGTSWSEAFFGQGTRLTVV.

The V and J genes are TRBV11-2 and TRBJ2-7; D is perhaps TRBD2 (7 bases). V lost 5 bases and J lost 5, with 19 bases in between. Per germline, CDR1 SGHAT and CDR2 FQNNGV. The CDR3 has 15 residues. CDR3 sequence: CASSLLGGAVHEQYF. In DNA, the CDR3 is TGTGCCAGCAGCCTTTTGGGGGGGGCCGTCCACGAGCAGTACTTC. Filled out from reference TRBV11-2 and TRBJ2-7, the complete variable domain reads EAGVAQSPRYKIIEKRQSVAFWCNPISGHATLYWYQQILGQGPKLLIQFQNNGVVDDSQLPKDRFSAERLKGVDSTLKIQPAKLEDSAVYLCASSLLGGAVHEQYFGPGTRLTVT.

This clone has a single count. This rearrangement joins TRBV6-5 to TRBJ1-1, with a weak D call TRBD1 (6 bases). Deletions cut 2 bases from V and 4 bases from J, with 11 bases between. Germline-derived CDR1 and CDR2 are MNHEY and SVGAGI. The CDR3 runs to 14 residues. The DNA for the CDR3 is TGTGCCAGCAGTTACGGGGGCATGGGCACTGAAGCTTTCTTT. It specifies CASSYGGMGTEAFF.

V gene TRBV5-5 combines with J gene TRBJ2-5; 7 nucleotides align to TRBD1. Trimming cost V 4 bases and J 5 bases; bases outside gene matches: 8. The CDR3 length is 14 residues. Germline V gene sequence: CDR1 SGHKS, CDR2 YYEKEE (reference sequence). As DNA, the CDR3 is TGTGCCAGCAGCCGGGACAGCGGACGGGAGACCCAGTACTTC. Amino acid sequence: CASSRDSGRETQYF.

The gene calls are TRBV6-6 and TRBJ1-5, with D maybe TRBD1 (6 bases). The CDR3 totals 14 residues. The V end lost 6 bases, the J end lost 3 bases, and 12 bases lay between the germline ends. The germline gives CDR1 MNHNY, CDR2 SVGAGI (reference sequence). CDR3 DNA: TGTGCCAGCAGCCCCGGGACACTCAATCAGCCCCAGCATTTT. Amino acid sequence: CASSPGTLNQPQHF.

This clone was seen just once. The chain uses TRBV9 and TRBJ2-2; 13 positions match TRBD2. V shed 5 bases and J 6 bases; nucleotides not matched to a gene: 7. The CDR3 extends over 16 amino acids. Germline CDR1 SGDLS, CDR2 YYNGEE. CDR3 loop: CASSATSGGAPGELFF. DNA of the CDR3: TGTGCCAGCAGTGCTACTAGCGGGGGGGCCCCCGGGGAGCTGTTTTTT.

The chain is built from TRBV5-6 and TRBJ1-1, with D possibly matching TRBD1 (5 bases). V was clipped by 1 base and J by 4 bases, with 11 bases between them. The CDR3 sequence is 14 residues long. Germline CDR1 is SGHDT and CDR2 is YYEEEE. Here the CDR3 reads CASSLRGPLTEAFF. The CDR3 coding sequence is TGTGCCAGCAGCTTGAGGGGTCCCCTCACTGAAGCTTTCTTT.

This chain uses TRBV10-3 with TRBJ1-2; 7 bases are a match to TRBD1. V trimming: 6 bases; J trimming: 5 bases; junction bases outside the gene matches: 15. This CDR3 has 16 residues. From germline, CDR1 is ENHRY and CDR2 SYGVKD. CDR3 residues: CAIRGFETGYAYGYTF. DNA of the CDR3: TGTGCCATCAGGGGATTCGAGACAGGGTACGCTTATGGCTACACCTTC.

V is TRBV19 and J is TRBJ2-6; a weak D match, TRBD1 (5 bases). This CDR3 spans 12 amino acids. Trimming left V 1 base short and J 12 bases short, with 7 bases between. The germline gives CDR1 LNHDA, CDR2 SQIVND (reference sequence). The CDR3 DNA reads as TGTGCCAGTAGTATAGCTGACAGCGTCCTGACTTTC. It is translated as CASSIADSVLTF.

CDR3 nucleotide sequence: TGTGCCAGCAGTTTCAACCCTTCCGGGACAGTCTCCTACGAGCAGTACTTC. Its translation is CASSFNPSGTVSYEQYF. The genes are TRBV27 and TRBJ2-7; TRBD1 agrees at 7 bases. Germline CDR1 and CDR2: MNHEY and SMNVEV (reference sequence). This CDR3 has 17 amino acids. The ends lost 3 bases at V and 0 bases at J; junction bases unmatched: 11.

This clone was seen only a few times. The rearrangement joins TRBV19 to TRBJ1-5; 8 nucleotides align to TRBD1. Germline CDR1 is LNHDA and CDR2 is SQIVND (reference sequence). The V gene end was trimmed by 7 bases and the J gene end by 2 bases; junction bases not matched to a gene: 13. The CDR3 runs 17 residues. This CDR3 reads CASIGRQGSGGNQPQHF. The CDR3 DNA reads TGTGCCAGTATAGGGAGACAGGGGTCAGGGGGCAATCAGCCCCAGCATTTT.

The chain couples TRBV7-7 to TRBJ1-2; 11 nucleotides match TRBD1. Germline V CDR1 and CDR2: SSHAT, FNYEAQ (reference sequence). Trimming at V came to 4 bases and at J to 8 bases, leaving 9 bases not matched to a gene. CDR3 length: 15 amino acids. CDR3 bases: TGTGCCAGCAGCTACGGACAGGGGGCAATGAAAGGCTACACCTTC. Protein product: CASSYGQGAMKGYTF.

CDR3 in amino acids: CAWGPLGSGSTDTQYF. DNA for the CDR3: TGTGCCTGGGGCCCCCTGGGAAGCGGGAGTACAGATACGCAGTATTTT. The chain has TRBV30 and TRBJ2-3; 8 nucleotides align to TRBD2. This CDR3 is 16 amino acids long. The J segment lost 3 bases and the V segment lost 5 bases, leaving 13 bases of the junction unmatched. Germline CDR1 GTSNPN, CDR2 SVGIG (reference sequence).

V is TRBV18 and J is TRBJ2-7; TRBD2 agrees at 9 bases. There are 15 residues in the CDR3. V was clipped by 2 bases and J by 7 bases; unmatched bases: 9. Germline loops: CDR1 KGHSH, CDR2 LQKENI. This CDR3 is CASSPVSGGAWEQYF. CDR3 DNA sequence: TGTGCCAGCTCACCAGTTAGCGGGGGAGCCTGGGAGCAGTACTTC.

This clone was detected many times. The rearrangement joins TRBV6-5 to TRBJ1-1; D remains unclear. The CDR3 runs 15 residues. The V end lost 8 bases, the J end lost 4 bases, and 20 bases lay between the germline ends. CDR1 and CDR2 (germline): MNHEY, SVGAGI. The CDR3 bases are TGTGCCAGCGGAGGAACGGAGTCGATCGGCACTGAAGCTTTCTTT. It translates to CASGGTESIGTEAFF.

The rearrangement joins TRBV13 to TRBJ1-3; no definite D call. Germline CDR1 PRHDT, CDR2 FYEKMQ (reference sequence). The CDR3 contains 13 residues. With 8 bases removed from V and 1 base from J, the gap between germline ends came to 9 bases. DNA for the CDR3: TGTGCCAGCGAGCGGGGATCTGGAAACACCATATATTTT. Its translation: CASERGSGNTIYF.

This clone was recorded once. The chain links TRBV2 to TRBJ2-4, with TRBD1 as a possible D gene (5 bases). This CDR3 contains 14 residues. Germline CDR1 is SNHLY and CDR2 is FYNNEI. Trimming shortened V by 6 bases and J by 0 bases, and 9 bases separated the two germline ends. CDR3 DNA sequence: TGTGCCAGCAGATCAGGGTTAGCCAAAAACATTCAGTACTTC. It specifies CASRSGLAKNIQYF. Full variable domain (remainder filled in from reference TRBV2 and TRBJ2-4): EPEVTQTPSHQVTQMGQEVILRCVPISNHLYFYWYRQILGQKVEFLVSFYNNEISEKSEIFDDQFSVERPDGSNFTLKIRSTKLEDSAMYFCASRSGLAKNIQYFGAGTRLSVL.

As regards this clone: The same CDR3 is also encoded by other DNA sequences in this sample. The chain joins TRBV5-1 to TRBJ1-5; no reliable D call. Trimming took off 0 bases at V and 6 bases at J, with 7 bases between the two ends. This CDR3 has 13 residues. Germline CDR1 SGHRS, CDR2 YFSETQ. The CDR3 nucleotides read TGCGCCAGCAGCTTGGCGGAGGGTCAGCCCCAGCATTTT. Its translation: CASSLAEGQPQHF.

V gene TRBV7-2 combines with J gene TRBJ2-1; maybe TRBD1 (5 bases). V shed 3 bases and J shed 3 bases, with 12 bases lying between them. Germline loops: CDR1 SGHTA, CDR2 FQGNSA. This CDR3 contains 15 residues. The CDR3 region has the DNA TGTGCCAGCAGCTTTCTCCAGGGTAGCTACAATGAGCAGTTCTTC. Amino acid sequence: CASSFLQGSYNEQFF.

J is TRBJ1-1 and V is TRBV5-1, with 7 bases fitting TRBD1. The CDR3 sequence is 15 residues long. The ends lost 4 bases at V and 1 base at J; junction bases unmatched: 7. The germline V gene encodes CDR1 SGHRS and CDR2 YFSETQ. The CDR3, as DNA: TGCGCCAGCAGCGGCCAGACAGGGCCGAACACTGAAGCTTTCTTT. It translates to CASSGQTGPNTEAFF.

This clone came up a few times. The chain uses TRBV25-1 and TRBJ2-5; a weak D match, TRBD2 (6 bases). The CDR3 has 15 residues. Germline CDR1 MGHDK, CDR2 SYGVNS. V was shortened by 4 bases and J by 1 base, with 13 bases between the two germline ends. The CDR3 sequence is CASSGRDVPQETQYF. The CDR3, as DNA: TGTGCCAGCAGTGGGCGGGACGTCCCCCAAGAGACCCAGTACTTC. The variable domain in full, with the rest retrieved from reference TRBV25-1 and TRBJ2-5, is EADIYQTPRYLVIGTGKKITLECSQTMGHDKMYWYQQDPGMELHLIHYSYGVNSTEKGDLSSESTVSRIRTEHFPLTLESARPSHTSQYLCASSGRDVPQETQYFGPGTRLLVL.

This chain's CDR3 is CASSAGINTEAFF. The CDR3 nucleotides read TGTGCCAGCAGTGCTGGCATTAACACTGAAGCTTTCTTT. This chain joins TRBV6-1 and TRBJ1-1; D is ambiguous. Germline V gives CDR1 MNHNS, CDR2 SASEGT. CDR3 length equals 13 residues. The germline V and J ends were trimmed by 4 bases and 2 bases, with 8 bases remaining between them.

This chain links TRBV15 with TRBJ2-7, with 7 bases that match TRBD2. The CDR3 sequence is 15 residues long. V gave up 0 bases and J gave up 3 bases; unmatched junction bases: 5. Germline-derived CDR1 and CDR2 are LNHNV and YYDKDF (reference sequence). DNA of the CDR3: TGTGCCACCAGCAGAGATAGGGCGGGAGTCTACGAGCAGTACTTC. Its translation: CATSRDRAGVYEQYF.

This clone was detected a few times. The chain joins TRBV6-6 to TRBJ1-5, with TRBD1 matching over 8 bases. Looked up from germline, CDR1 is MNHNY and CDR2 is SVGAGI (reference sequence). The CDR3 runs 15 residues. With V trimmed by 2 bases and J by 7 bases, 7 bases remained unmatched. The CDR3 loop reads CASSYMDRVGQPQHF. The CDR3, as DNA: TGTGCCAGCAGTTACATGGACAGGGTGGGGCAGCCCCAGCATTTT.